Listed below are T cell receptor beta chains from one sample, sequenced in a study of blood T cell repertoires in COVID-19. This table comes from immunoSEQ multiplex PCR, and its TCRdb copy is limited to in-frame clones, with some not included. The sample has 150,000 to 200,000 clones; roughly 84% are singletons. The sequenced sample consisted of PBMCs or T cells enriched from blood (not recorded which). The origin of the receptors is a man aged 60 to 69 who had recovered from COVID-19. Both conserved end residues are part of each CDR3. D genes are given only for firm matches. Expanded clones get a size class; other rows say once, few or many, or leave the size out.

v_call: TRBV5-1; cdr3_length: 17; d_call: TRBD2; clone_size: -; j_call: TRBJ2-2; cdr3_nt: TGCGCCAGCAGCTTAAAAGCGGGACGGGCATTGACCGGGGAGCTGTTTTTT; cdr3_aa: CASSLKAGRALTGELFF
v_call: TRBV18; cdr3_length: 15; d_call: -; clone_size: -; j_call: TRBJ1-4; cdr3_nt: TGTGCCAGCTCGGGGGCCGACGGGACAAGTGAAAAACTGTTTTTT; cdr3_aa: CASSGADGTSEKLFF
v_call: TRBV7-9; cdr3_length: 16; d_call: TRBD1; clone_size: -; j_call: TRBJ1-4; cdr3_nt: TGTGCCAGCAGCTCTTATGGGGACAGGGGTGAGGAAAAACTGTTTTTT; cdr3_aa: CASSSYGDRGEEKLFF
v_call: TRBV6-6; cdr3_length: 14; d_call: -; clone_size: few; j_call: TRBJ1-2; cdr3_nt: TGTGCCAGCAGGAAACAGGGTCTCGGTGATGGCTACACCTTC; cdr3_aa: CASRKQGLGDGYTF
v_call: TRBV7-9; cdr3_length: 16; d_call: TRBD1; clone_size: once; j_call: TRBJ2-4; cdr3_nt: TGTGCCAGCAGCTCGTTCAGGGGGTTTGGGAAAAACATTCAGTACTTC; cdr3_aa: CASSSFRGFGKNIQYF
v_call: TRBV24-1; cdr3_length: 16; d_call: TRBD2; clone_size: -; j_call: TRBJ2-1; cdr3_nt: TGTGCCACCAGTGATTTGGGGCGGGAGTCCTACAATGAGCAGTTCTTC; cdr3_aa: CATSDLGRESYNEQFF
v_call: TRBV7-2; cdr3_length: 14; d_call: -; clone_size: -; j_call: TRBJ2-7; cdr3_nt: TGTGCCAGCAGTCAAGCAAGCGGGTCCTACGAGCAGTACTTC; cdr3_aa: CASSQASGSYEQYF
v_call: TRBV19; cdr3_length: 16; d_call: -; clone_size: few; j_call: TRBJ1-5; cdr3_nt: TGTGCCAGTAGAACCCCCGGGGACTGGGGTAGTCAGCCCCAGCATTTT; cdr3_aa: CASRTPGDWGSQPQHF
v_call: TRBV7-9; cdr3_length: 15; d_call: TRBD1; clone_size: -; j_call: TRBJ1-1; cdr3_nt: TGTGCCAGCAGCACAAGACAGGGGGTGAACACTGAAGCTTTCTTT; cdr3_aa: CASSTRQGVNTEAFF
v_call: TRBV7-2; cdr3_length: 14; d_call: TRBD1; clone_size: -; j_call: TRBJ2-7; cdr3_nt: TGTGCCAGCAGCTCCGGGACAGGGTCCCACGAGCAGTACTTC; cdr3_aa: CASSSGTGSHEQYF
v_call: TRBV7-2; cdr3_length: 16; d_call: -; clone_size: -; j_call: TRBJ1-6; cdr3_nt: TGTGCCAGCAGCTCAAAATTGACAGGACGCTATTCACCCCTCCACTTT; cdr3_aa: CASSSKLTGRYSPLHF
v_call: TRBV30; cdr3_length: 13; d_call: -; clone_size: -; j_call: TRBJ1-2; cdr3_nt: TGTGCCTGGAGTGGGGAGGGGCCGCTCGGCTACACCTTC; cdr3_aa: CAWSGEGPLGYTF
v_call: TRBV27; cdr3_length: 15; d_call: TRBD2; clone_size: -; j_call: TRBJ2-7; cdr3_nt: TGTGCCAGCAGTTTCGGACTAGCGGACACCTACGAGCAGTACTTC; cdr3_aa: CASSFGLADTYEQYF
v_call: TRBV14; cdr3_length: 13; d_call: -; clone_size: few; j_call: TRBJ1-1; cdr3_nt: TGTGCCAGCAGCCGATATCCGCGGACTGAAGCTTTCTTT; cdr3_aa: CASSRYPRTEAFF
v_call: TRBV30; cdr3_length: 14; d_call: TRBD1; clone_size: -; j_call: TRBJ2-3; cdr3_nt: TGTGCCTGGAAAGGGGACAGGGGCACAGATACGCAGTATTTT; cdr3_aa: CAWKGDRGTDTQYF
v_call: TRBV28; cdr3_length: 19; d_call: -; clone_size: -; j_call: TRBJ2-4; cdr3_nt: TGTGCCAGCAGTTTCGCTTGGACCACCGCGGGGTTATCCAAAAACATTCAGTACTTC; cdr3_aa: CASSFAWTTAGLSKNIQYF
v_call: TRBV12-5; cdr3_length: 16; d_call: TRBD2; clone_size: -; j_call: TRBJ2-7; cdr3_nt: TGTGCTAGTGGTTTGGTAGGGACTAGCGGTTCCTACGAGCAGTACTTC; cdr3_aa: CASGLVGTSGSYEQYF
v_call: TRBV4-2; cdr3_length: 14; d_call: -; clone_size: few; j_call: TRBJ1-1; cdr3_nt: TGTGCCAGCAGCCAAGAGAGGGTTGGCACTGAAGCTTTCTTT; cdr3_aa: CASSQERVGTEAFF
v_call: TRBV25-1; cdr3_length: 17; d_call: TRBD2; clone_size: few; j_call: TRBJ2-2; cdr3_nt: TGTGCCAGCAGTGGACGTAGCGGGAGGATAAACACCGGGGAGCTGTTTTTT; cdr3_aa: CASSGRSGRINTGELFF
v_call: TRBV2; cdr3_length: 11; d_call: -; clone_size: few; j_call: TRBJ2-7; cdr3_nt: TGTGCCAGCAGCCAGTTATACGAGCAGTACTTC; cdr3_aa: CASSQLYEQYF
v_call: TRBV5-1; cdr3_length: 17; d_call: TRBD2; clone_size: -; j_call: TRBJ2-1; cdr3_nt: TGCGCCAGCAGCTTGTTGGGGACTAGCGGGGGTTACAATGAGCAGTTCTTC; cdr3_aa: CASSLLGTSGGYNEQFF
v_call: TRBV7-9; cdr3_length: 14; d_call: TRBD1; clone_size: -; j_call: TRBJ1-6; cdr3_nt: TGTGCCAGCAGCTCACAGGGGACTAATTCACCCCTCCACTTT; cdr3_aa: CASSSQGTNSPLHF
v_call: TRBV18; cdr3_length: 13; d_call: -; clone_size: -; j_call: TRBJ1-5; cdr3_nt: TGTGCCAGCAATCCAAAGGCGGGTCAGCCCCAGCATTTT; cdr3_aa: CASNPKAGQPQHF
v_call: TRBV19; cdr3_length: 15; d_call: -; clone_size: -; j_call: TRBJ1-4; cdr3_nt: TGTGCCAGTAGTCCTCGGACAGTTACTAATGAAAAACTGTTTTTT; cdr3_aa: CASSPRTVTNEKLFF
v_call: TRBV28; cdr3_length: 15; d_call: TRBD2; clone_size: once; j_call: TRBJ2-7; cdr3_nt: TGTGCCAGCAGTCAAATAGCGGGAGGACTTTACGAGCAGTACTTC; cdr3_aa: CASSQIAGGLYEQYF
v_call: TRBV6-4; cdr3_length: 16; d_call: -; clone_size: -; j_call: TRBJ2-1; cdr3_nt: TGTGCCAGCAGTGAGGGGGGAGACGGGAGTCGCGATGAGCAGTTCTTC; cdr3_aa: CASSEGGDGSRDEQFF
v_call: TRBV19; cdr3_length: 13; d_call: -; clone_size: -; j_call: TRBJ2-2; cdr3_nt: TGTGCCAGTAGAGGCGGAACCACCGGGGAGCTGTTTTTT; cdr3_aa: CASRGGTTGELFF
v_call: TRBV7-8; cdr3_length: 18; d_call: -; clone_size: -; j_call: TRBJ2-2; cdr3_nt: TGTGCCATGAAACTAACGGGACAAATAGATTCGAACACCGGGGAGCTGTTTTTT; cdr3_aa: CAMKLTGQIDSNTGELFF
v_call: TRBV29-1; cdr3_length: 15; d_call: TRBD2; clone_size: -; j_call: TRBJ2-3; cdr3_nt: TGCAGCGTTGAATGGGCGGGAGAAGCCACAGATACGCAGTATTTT; cdr3_aa: CSVEWAGEATDTQYF
v_call: TRBV5-1; cdr3_length: 13; d_call: TRBD1; clone_size: -; j_call: TRBJ1-1; cdr3_nt: TGCGCCAGCAGCCAGGGGGAGGACACTGAAGCTTTCTTT; cdr3_aa: CASSQGEDTEAFF
v_call: TRBV7-8; cdr3_length: 19; d_call: TRBD2; clone_size: once; j_call: TRBJ2-3; cdr3_nt: TGTGCCAGCAGCTCGCATCTAAAGCTAGCGGGGGGGCATCCAGATACGCAGTATTTT; cdr3_aa: CASSSHLKLAGGHPDTQYF
v_call: TRBV7-9; cdr3_length: 15; d_call: TRBD1; clone_size: -; j_call: TRBJ2-4; cdr3_nt: TGTGCCAGCAGCGGACTTACAGGGGGCAAAGACATTCAGTACTTC; cdr3_aa: CASSGLTGGKDIQYF
v_call: TRBV10-1; cdr3_length: 16; d_call: -; clone_size: -; j_call: TRBJ1-2; cdr3_nt: TGCGCCAGCACGAGGTGCTTAACAGGGATCATGAATGGCTACACCTTC; cdr3_aa: CASTRCLTGIMNGYTF
v_call: TRBV24-1; cdr3_length: 16; d_call: -; clone_size: -; j_call: TRBJ2-4; cdr3_nt: TGTGCCACCAGTGATGCGCGGGAATTAGCCAAAAACATTCAGTACTTC; cdr3_aa: CATSDARELAKNIQYF
v_call: TRBV19; cdr3_length: 13; d_call: -; clone_size: -; j_call: TRBJ2-2; cdr3_nt: TGTGCCAGTCGACGGGGGAACACCGGGGAGCTGTTTTTT; cdr3_aa: CASRRGNTGELFF
v_call: TRBV19; cdr3_length: 15; d_call: TRBD1; clone_size: -; j_call: TRBJ1-2; cdr3_nt: TGTGCCAGTAGTACCGGGGACAGGGTTTACTATGGCTACACCTTC; cdr3_aa: CASSTGDRVYYGYTF
v_call: TRBV5-1; cdr3_length: 16; d_call: TRBD2; clone_size: -; j_call: TRBJ2-7; cdr3_nt: TGCGCCAGCAGCTACCTCCCGCGGGGGTTCTCCTACGAGCAGTACTTC; cdr3_aa: CASSYLPRGFSYEQYF
v_call: TRBV11-2; cdr3_length: 17; d_call: TRBD1; clone_size: -; j_call: TRBJ2-7; cdr3_nt: TGTGCCAGCAGCTCTCCGGGACAGCTATTCCAGATCTACGAGCAGTACTTC; cdr3_aa: CASSSPGQLFQIYEQYF
v_call: TRBV5-1; cdr3_length: 16; d_call: -; clone_size: once; j_call: TRBJ1-2; cdr3_nt: TGCGCCAGCAGCTTGGGGTTGGGACAAGCTAACTATGGCTACACCTTC; cdr3_aa: CASSLGLGQANYGYTF
v_call: TRBV28; cdr3_length: 14; d_call: -; clone_size: few; j_call: TRBJ2-1; cdr3_nt: TGTGCCAGCAGAACTAGAGGTCCGTACAATGAGCAGTTCTTC; cdr3_aa: CASRTRGPYNEQFF
v_call: TRBV7-9; cdr3_length: 17; d_call: TRBD2; clone_size: few; j_call: TRBJ2-7; cdr3_nt: TGTGCCAGCAGCTTTTTCCCCGGCTCTAGCGGGAGCCGCGAGCAGTACTTC; cdr3_aa: CASSFFPGSSGSREQYF
v_call: TRBV19; cdr3_length: 15; d_call: -; clone_size: -; j_call: TRBJ1-3; cdr3_nt: TGTGCCAGTAGTACCCAAGGTGGAGGGGGAAACACCATATATTTT; cdr3_aa: CASSTQGGGGNTIYF
v_call: TRBV11-2; cdr3_length: 15; d_call: TRBD2; clone_size: -; j_call: TRBJ2-7; cdr3_nt: TGTGCCAGCAGCTTAGAGCTAGCGGGGGCCTACGAGCAGTACTTC; cdr3_aa: CASSLELAGAYEQYF
v_call: TRBV7-9; cdr3_length: 13; d_call: TRBD1; clone_size: -; j_call: TRBJ1-1; cdr3_nt: TGTGCCAGCAAACAGGGGCTGAACACTGAAGCTTTCTTT; cdr3_aa: CASKQGLNTEAFF
v_call: TRBV7-2; cdr3_length: 16; d_call: TRBD2; clone_size: -; j_call: TRBJ2-1; cdr3_nt: TGTGCCAGCAGCCCCCGAGGAGCGGGGGGGCGGAATGAGCAGTTCTTC; cdr3_aa: CASSPRGAGGRNEQFF
v_call: TRBV6-5; cdr3_length: 16; d_call: TRBD1; clone_size: -; j_call: TRBJ2-5; cdr3_nt: TGTGCCAGCAGTTTCCTGGGACAGGGGGCAGGAGAGACCCAGTACTTC; cdr3_aa: CASSFLGQGAGETQYF
v_call: TRBV30; cdr3_length: 13; d_call: TRBD1; clone_size: -; j_call: TRBJ1-2; cdr3_nt: TGTGCCTGGAGTCTACAGGGGAACTATGGCTACACCTTC; cdr3_aa: CAWSLQGNYGYTF
v_call: TRBV11-2; cdr3_length: 15; d_call: TRBD1; clone_size: few; j_call: TRBJ2-7; cdr3_nt: TGTGCCAGCAGCTTAGTTTTGGGACAGGGGAACGAGCAGTACTTC; cdr3_aa: CASSLVLGQGNEQYF
v_call: TRBV7-9; cdr3_length: 14; d_call: TRBD1; clone_size: few; j_call: TRBJ2-3; cdr3_nt: TGTGCCAGCAGGGGGGACAGTATCACAGATACGCAGTATTTT; cdr3_aa: CASRGDSITDTQYF
v_call: TRBV5-1; cdr3_length: 15; d_call: -; clone_size: -; j_call: TRBJ1-4; cdr3_nt: TGCGCCAGCAGCTTGGAAGGGACTGAGTATGAAAAACTGTTTTTT; cdr3_aa: CASSLEGTEYEKLFF
v_call: TRBV3-1/TRBV3-2; cdr3_length: 15; d_call: -; clone_size: -; j_call: TRBJ1-2; cdr3_nt: TGTGCCAGCAGCGGGGAGTTTGATATCCCCTATGGCTACACCTTC; cdr3_aa: CASSGEFDIPYGYTF
v_call: TRBV27; cdr3_length: 14; d_call: -; clone_size: -; j_call: TRBJ2-5; cdr3_nt: TGTGCCAGCAGACCCTCAGGGGTCGAGGAGACCCAGTACTTC; cdr3_aa: CASRPSGVEETQYF
v_call: TRBV2; cdr3_length: 12; d_call: TRBD2; clone_size: -; j_call: TRBJ2-7; cdr3_nt: TGTGCCAGCAGACCGGGGGGAACCGAGCAGTACTTC; cdr3_aa: CASRPGGTEQYF
v_call: TRBV9; cdr3_length: 16; d_call: -; clone_size: -; j_call: TRBJ1-3; cdr3_nt: TGTGCCAGCAGCGTAGTTGGGGCGAGCTCTGGAAACACCATATATTTT; cdr3_aa: CASSVVGASSGNTIYF
v_call: TRBV5-1; cdr3_length: 15; d_call: TRBD1; clone_size: -; j_call: TRBJ2-2; cdr3_nt: TGCGCCAGCAGCCCGGGACAGGGTGGGCCCGGGGAGCTGTTTTTT; cdr3_aa: CASSPGQGGPGELFF
v_call: TRBV18; cdr3_length: 16; d_call: TRBD1; clone_size: -; j_call: TRBJ2-5; cdr3_nt: TGTGCCAGCGGTCTAACCCCCTCGGACAGGGAAGAGACCCAGTACTTC; cdr3_aa: CASGLTPSDREETQYF
v_call: TRBV6-5; cdr3_length: 13; d_call: TRBD2; clone_size: -; j_call: TRBJ2-3; cdr3_nt: TGTGCCAGCAGGATAGCGGGAATCAATACGCAGTATTTT; cdr3_aa: CASRIAGINTQYF
v_call: TRBV5-5; cdr3_length: 15; d_call: -; clone_size: -; j_call: TRBJ2-3; cdr3_nt: TGTGCCAGCAGCTTGGCCCCCCCAAGCACAGATACGCAGTATTTT; cdr3_aa: CASSLAPPSTDTQYF
v_call: TRBV14; cdr3_length: 12; d_call: -; clone_size: -; j_call: TRBJ1-6; cdr3_nt: TGTGCCAGCAGCCAAGAAACCGGGGCCCTCCACTTT; cdr3_aa: CASSQETGALHF